These 17 T cell receptor beta chains came from one sample sequenced in a study of response to subunit inactivated influenza vaccine. MiXCR, applied by TCRdb to the RT-PCR reads, yields one record per CDR3 protein. The table has approximately 490,000 distinct CDR3 sequences, approximately 7.7% seen once. Sample: PBMCs from blood, taken less than 30 months after vaccination. The receptors here all came from a man in his fifties or sixties who received an inactivated influenza vaccine.

This clonotype was counted at least ten times. Here the CDR3 DNA reads TGTGCCAGCAGCTTAACAAGCGGGGGAAATCAGCCCCAGCATTTT. Translated, it gives CASSLTSGGNQPQHF. The chain joins TRBV7-2 to TRBJ1-5; D is possibly TRBD1 (5 bases). This CDR3 is built from 15 residues. The germline V and J ends were trimmed by 2 bases and 4 bases, with 12 bases remaining between them. CDR1 and CDR2 (germline): SGHTA, FQGNSA.

This clonotype occurred a few times. The chain is built from TRBV20-1 and TRBJ1-5, with 8 bases lining up with TRBD1. The germline V gene encodes CDR1 DFQATT and CDR2 SNEGSKA (reference sequence). V lost 0 bases and J lost 2; bases outside the gene matches: 6. The CDR3 is made up of 16 amino acids. This CDR3 reads CSARDTGGAGNQPQHF. DNA of the CDR3: TGCAGTGCTAGAGATACAGGGGGTGCGGGCAATCAGCCCCAGCATTTT.

In this sample, this clonotype turned up a few times. This rearrangement joins TRBV7-9 to TRBJ2-5; TRBD1 or TRBD2 may be the D gene (7 bases each). Deletions cut 3 bases from V and 3 bases from J, with 14 bases between. The germline gives CDR1 SEHNR, CDR2 FQNEAQ (reference sequence). This CDR3 is built from 15 residues. The CDR3 sequence: CASSLPGGGKETQYF. The CDR3 DNA sequence: TGTGCCAGCAGCTTGCCAGGGGGGGGAAAAGAGACCCAGTACTTC.

The genes are TRBV12-3 or TRBV12-4 and TRBJ1-3; the D is unclear. The CDR3 has 13 amino acids. V shed 3 bases and J shed 6 bases, with 9 bases lying between them. CDR3 loop: CASSFDGTNTIYF. Written as DNA, the CDR3 is TGTGCCAGCAGTTTCGACGGTACAAACACCATATATTTT.

This clonotype was picked up a small number of times. The J gene is TRBJ2-1, the V gene TRBV5-1; 7 nucleotides line up with TRBD2. With 2 bases clipped from V and 9 bases from J, the junction kept 8 bases outside the gene matches. There are 14 residues in the CDR3. Germline V gene lookup returns CDR1 SGHRS and CDR2 YFSETQ. CDR3 DNA: TGCGCCAGCAGCTTCCGCGGGAGAGGACGTGAGCAGTTCTTC. The encoded protein is CASSFRGRGREQFF. Using reference TRBV5-1 and TRBJ2-1 for the parts outside the CDR3, the full variable domain is KAGVTQTPRYLIKTRGQQVTLSCSPISGHRSVSWYQQTPGQGLQFLFEYFSETQRNKGNFPGRFSGRQFSNSRSEMNVSTLELGDSALYLCASSFRGRGREQFFGPGTRLTVL.

This clonotype occurred once. This chain joins TRBV27 and TRBJ2-7; 10 nucleotides agree with TRBD1. The CDR3 loop spans 15 amino acids. The V gene's germline CDR1 is MNHEY and CDR2 SMNVEV (reference sequence). The ends lost 4 bases at V and 5 bases at J; junction bases unmatched: 8. In DNA form, the CDR3 reads TGTGCCAGCAGTTACACCGGGACAGGGGTGCACGAGCAGTACTTC. This translates into CASSYTGTGVHEQYF.

There are many counts of this clonotype. This chain links TRBV9 with TRBJ2-1; the match to TRBD2 covers 12 bases. Germline values: CDR1 SGDLS, CDR2 YYNGEE. The CDR3 is 16 amino acids. J was trimmed by 4 bases and V by 4 bases; bases with no gene match: 6. CDR3: CASSTLAGGNYNEQFF. CDR3 DNA sequence: TGTGCCAGCAGCACTCTAGCGGGAGGGAATTACAATGAGCAGTTCTTC.

This clonotype was observed many times. The chain uses TRBV12-3 or TRBV12-4 and TRBJ2-1; D possibly uses TRBD1 or TRBD2 (9 bases each). This CDR3 contains 15 residues. The V and J ends lost 8 bases and 7 bases respectively, with 21 bases between them. This chain's CDR3 is CASRLTGGLANEQFF. The CDR3, as DNA: TGTGCCAGCCGACTGACAGGGGGACTAGCAAATGAGCAGTTCTTC.

This clonotype has just a few counts. This chain links TRBV5-1 with TRBJ2-3, with unresolved D. This CDR3 comprises 17 residues. Germline V gene lookup returns CDR1 SGHRS and CDR2 YFSETQ. V was shortened by 1 base and J by 6 bases, with 21 bases between the two germline ends. In nucleotides, the CDR3 is TGCGCCAGCAGCTTGATCGCAGGCCCTTCGTATTCGGATACGCAGTATTTT. It translates to CASSLIAGPSYSDTQYF. Drawing the rest from reference TRBV5-1 and TRBJ2-3, the complete variable domain is KAGVTQTPRYLIKTRGQQVTLSCSPISGHRSVSWYQQTPGQGLQFLFEYFSETQRNKGNFPGRFSGRQFSNSRSEMNVSTLELGDSALYLCASSLIAGPSYSDTQYFGPGTRLTVL.

The rearrangement uses TRBV10-3 and TRBJ2-7; a weak D match, TRBD2 (5 bases). Germline CDR1 reads ENHRY; CDR2 reads SYGVKD. The length of the CDR3 is 13 residues. Trimming took 6 bases from V and 4 from J, leaving 13 bases between them. The CDR3 DNA sequence: TGTGCCATCAGGTGGCAGACGGGGTACGAGCAGTACTTC. It encodes CAIRWQTGYEQYF.

This clonotype came up a few times. This chain connects TRBV15 to TRBJ2-7, with D perhaps matching TRBD2 (6 bases). Germline V lookup: CDR1 LNHNV, CDR2 YYDKDF (reference sequence). The CDR3 is made up of 17 amino acids. Trimming cost V 3 bases and J 3 bases, with 21 bases left between them. The DNA for the CDR3 is TGTGCCACCAGCAGTGGCATATTGGCGGGGACCCTCTACGAGCAGTACTTC. Protein: CATSSGILAGTLYEQYF.

The V call is TRBV2, the J call TRBJ2-7, with D possibly matching TRBD2 (5 bases). The length of the CDR3 is 14 residues. V gave up 8 bases and J gave up 7 bases, with 21 bases separating them. Germline V gives CDR1 SNHLY, CDR2 FYNNEI. CDR3 in DNA: TGTGCCAGCCGTTTCGAAGACTCTACGGGGGAGCAGTACTTC. Translating gives CASRFEDSTGEQYF.

This clonotype was counted between two and nine times. The CDR3 loop reads CASSRPVGRVSYEQYF. The CDR3 nucleotides are TGCGCCAGCAGCCGTCCAGTCGGCAGAGTCTCCTACGAGCAGTACTTC. The chain has TRBV5-1 and TRBJ2-7, with D hard to call. This CDR3 region has 16 residues. Trimming took 4 bases from V and 0 from J, leaving 17 bases between them. CDR1 SGHRS and CDR2 YFSETQ come from the germline V gene.

This clonotype was found a few times. This chain links TRBV7-9 with TRBJ1-1; no definite D call. From germline, CDR1 is SEHNR and CDR2 FQNEAQ (reference sequence). CDR3 size: 10 residues. Trimming stripped 8 bases from V and 7 bases from J, with 8 bases between. Written as DNA, the CDR3 is TGTGCCAGCCATAATGATGAAGCTTTCTTT. Its protein is CASHNDEAFF.

The rearrangement joins TRBV12-3 or TRBV12-4 to TRBJ1-1, with D uncertain. There are 13 residues in the CDR3. Trimming stripped 7 bases from V and 6 bases from J, with 15 bases between. The DNA of the CDR3 is TGTGCCAGCAATGACAAACCCGGCGCTGAAGCTTTCTTT. This encodes CASNDKPGAEAFF.

This clonotype was counted a few times. The rearrangement joins TRBV6-5 to TRBJ2-5; D is unclear. The length of the CDR3 is 14 residues. The V end was cut by 1 base, the J end by 5 bases, with 11 bases between. CDR1 is MNHEY and CDR2 is SVGAGI in the germline V gene. In DNA, the CDR3 is TGTGCCAGCAGTTACTTAGGGTCTACGGAGACCCAGTACTTC. Translated: CASSYLGSTETQYF.

The chain recombines TRBV29-1 with TRBJ1-2, with a possible D match to TRBD1 (5 bases). This CDR3 has 14 amino acids. With 1 base removed from V and 4 bases from J, the gap between germline ends came to 13 bases. Germline assignment: CDR1 SQVTM and CDR2 ANQGSEA. CDR3 coding DNA: TGCAGCGTTGAAGGGGGCCGGGGGTCCTATGGCTACACCTTC. Residues: CSVEGGRGSYGYTF.